These T cell receptor beta chains were read from a single sample in a study of shared clonotypes between healthy human individuals. Sequenced by immunoSEQ multiplex PCR; TCRdb stores in-frame clones only, minus some. The data show roughly 2.5 million clones, more than 80% seen once. Sequenced input: naive CD4+ T cells sorted from blood. These receptors were obtained from a man younger than 30 in good health. CDR3s include the opening cysteine and the closing phenylalanine or tryptophan. D genes are given only for firm matches. Clone sizes are given selectively: once, few, many, or a class where the clone is expanded.

j_call d_call clone_size v_call cdr3_nt cdr3_aa
TRBJ1-4 NA NA TRBV19 TGTGCCAGTAGTTTACAGGGACTCCCAACTAATGAAAAACTGTTTTTT CASSLQGLPTNEKLFF
TRBJ2-7 TRBD2 NA TRBV4-1 TGCGCCAGCAGCCAGGAGGGGACTAGCGGGAGCGAGCAGTACTTC CASSQEGTSGSEQYF
TRBJ2-5 TRBD1 NA TRBV5-1 TGCGCCAGCAGCTTACCCGGGACAGGGTGGGAGACCCAGTACTTC CASSLPGTGWETQYF
TRBJ2-2 NA NA TRBV6-4 TGTGCCAGCAGTGTTAACCGAGGCGGGGAGCTGTTTTTT CASSVNRGGELFF
TRBJ1-1 NA NA TRBV6-5 TGTGCCAGCAGGAAAAGGGACACCAACACTGAAGCTTTCTTT CASRKRDTNTEAFF
TRBJ2-7 NA NA TRBV6-5 TGTGCCAGCAGTTACTCGGGGGGGCCCAACTACGAGCAGTACTTC CASSYSGGPNYEQYF
TRBJ1-6 NA NA TRBV7-6 TGTGCCAGCAGCTTAGGCAGGTTGAAAGATTCACCCCTCCACTTT CASSLGRLKDSPLHF
TRBJ2-2 NA NA TRBV6-5 TGTGCCAGCAGTGCACCGGGAGCCTCAGGGGAGCTGTTTTTT CASSAPGASGELFF
TRBJ1-3 NA NA TRBV25-1 TGTGCCAGCAGACACCTAGGGGGAAACACCATATATTTT CASRHLGGNTIYF
TRBJ2-1 TRBD1 NA TRBV18 TGTGCCAGCTCCCGGGGACAGGGGTCATACAATGAGCAGTTCTTC CASSRGQGSYNEQFF
TRBJ1-3 NA NA TRBV30 TGTGCCTGGACCCAGAATAGCGGAAACACCATATATTTT CAWTQNSGNTIYF
TRBJ1-3 NA NA TRBV5-4 TGTGCCAGCAGCTTGGGGCTCTCTGGAAACACCATATATTTT CASSLGLSGNTIYF
TRBJ2-7 NA NA TRBV30 TGTGCCTTTGACTTGGGTCAGGGGCAGTACTTC CAFDLGQGQYF
TRBJ1-5 TRBD1 once TRBV5-1 TGCGCCAGCAGCTTGGTGGGACAGCCAGATCAGCCCCAGCATTTT CASSLVGQPDQPQHF
TRBJ2-7 NA NA TRBV11-2 TGTGCCAGCAGCAAACCGGGACCGAACTACGAGCAGTACTTC CASSKPGPNYEQYF
TRBJ2-7 TRBD2 NA TRBV30 TGTGCCTGCCAAGCGGGACTCTACGAGCAGTACTTC CACQAGLYEQYF
TRBJ2-1 NA NA TRBV19 TGTGCCAGTAGTAGCCTCCCCGCCGCCTCCTCCTACAATGAGCAGTTCTTC CASSSLPAASSYNEQFF
TRBJ1-5 NA NA TRBV30 TGTGCCTGGAGCACAGGGATCGATCAGCCCCAGCATTTT CAWSTGIDQPQHF
TRBJ1-2 NA NA TRBV9 TGTGCCAGCAGCGTAGAAGGGTTTGGGGGCTACACCTTC CASSVEGFGGYTF
TRBJ2-3 NA NA TRBV5-1 TGCGCCAGCAGCTCTGCCAAGACAGATACGCAGTATTTT CASSSAKTDTQYF
TRBJ2-7 TRBD1 few TRBV6-1 TGTGCCAGCAGTGAACTTTTCGGACAGGGATGGGACGAGCAGTACTTC CASSELFGQGWDEQYF
TRBJ1-2 NA NA TRBV27 TGTGCCAGCGCCGACAGACCAAACTATGGCTACACCTTC CASADRPNYGYTF